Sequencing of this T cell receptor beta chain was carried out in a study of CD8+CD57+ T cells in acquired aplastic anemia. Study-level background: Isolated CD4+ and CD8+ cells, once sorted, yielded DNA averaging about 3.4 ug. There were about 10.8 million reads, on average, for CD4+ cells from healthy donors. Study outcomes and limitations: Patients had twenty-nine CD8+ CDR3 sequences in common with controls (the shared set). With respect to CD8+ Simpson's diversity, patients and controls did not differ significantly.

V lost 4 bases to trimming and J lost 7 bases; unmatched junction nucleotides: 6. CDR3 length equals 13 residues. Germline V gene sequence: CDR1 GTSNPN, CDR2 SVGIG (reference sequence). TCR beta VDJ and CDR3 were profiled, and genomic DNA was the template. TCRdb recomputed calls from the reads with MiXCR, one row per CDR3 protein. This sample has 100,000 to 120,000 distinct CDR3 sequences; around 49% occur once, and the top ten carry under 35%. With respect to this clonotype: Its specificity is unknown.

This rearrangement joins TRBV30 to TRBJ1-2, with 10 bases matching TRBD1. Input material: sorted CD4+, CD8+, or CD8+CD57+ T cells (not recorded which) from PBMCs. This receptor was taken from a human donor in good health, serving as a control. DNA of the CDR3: TGTGCCTGGATTCGGACAGGGGGAAGTGGCTACACCTTC. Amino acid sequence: CAWIRTGGSGYTF. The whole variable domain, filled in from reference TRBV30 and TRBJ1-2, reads SQTIHQWPATLVQPVGSPLSLECTVEGTSNPNLYWYRQAAGRGLQLLFYSVGIGQISSEVPQNLSASRPQDRQFILSSKKLLLSDSGFYLCAWIRTGGSGYTFGSGTRLTVV.